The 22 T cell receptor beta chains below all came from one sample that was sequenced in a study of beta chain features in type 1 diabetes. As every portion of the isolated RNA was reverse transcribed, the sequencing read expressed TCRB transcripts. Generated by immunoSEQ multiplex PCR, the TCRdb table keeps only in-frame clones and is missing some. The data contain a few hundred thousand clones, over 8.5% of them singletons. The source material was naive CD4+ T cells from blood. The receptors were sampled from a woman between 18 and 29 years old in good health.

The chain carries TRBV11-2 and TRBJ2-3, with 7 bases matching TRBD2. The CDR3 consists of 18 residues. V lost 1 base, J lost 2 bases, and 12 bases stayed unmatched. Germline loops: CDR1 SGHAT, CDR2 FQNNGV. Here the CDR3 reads CASSLALSASGNTDTQYF. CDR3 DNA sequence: TGTGCCAGCAGCTTAGCGCTTTCGGCTAGCGGAAACACAGATACGCAGTATTTT.

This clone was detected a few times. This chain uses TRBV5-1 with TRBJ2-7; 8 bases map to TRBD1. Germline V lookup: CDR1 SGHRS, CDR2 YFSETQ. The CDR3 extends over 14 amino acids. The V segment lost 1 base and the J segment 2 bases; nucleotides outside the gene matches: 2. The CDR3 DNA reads TGCGCCAGCAGCTTGAAGGGACAGGCCTACGAGCAGTACTTC. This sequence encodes CASSLKGQAYEQYF.

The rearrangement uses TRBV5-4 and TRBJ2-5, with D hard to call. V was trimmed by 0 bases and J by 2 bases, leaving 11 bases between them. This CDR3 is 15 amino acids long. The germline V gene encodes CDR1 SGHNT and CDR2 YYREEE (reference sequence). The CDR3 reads CASSLVGRTQETQYF. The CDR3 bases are TGTGCCAGCAGCTTGGTGGGCCGAACACAAGAGACCCAGTACTTC.

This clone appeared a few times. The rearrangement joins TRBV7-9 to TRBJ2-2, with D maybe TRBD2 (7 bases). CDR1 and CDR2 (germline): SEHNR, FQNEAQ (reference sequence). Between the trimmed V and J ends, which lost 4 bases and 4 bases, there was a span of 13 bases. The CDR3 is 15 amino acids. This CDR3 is CASSWGGGTTGELFF. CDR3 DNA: TGTGCCAGCAGCTGGGGAGGGGGGACCACCGGGGAGCTGTTTTTT.

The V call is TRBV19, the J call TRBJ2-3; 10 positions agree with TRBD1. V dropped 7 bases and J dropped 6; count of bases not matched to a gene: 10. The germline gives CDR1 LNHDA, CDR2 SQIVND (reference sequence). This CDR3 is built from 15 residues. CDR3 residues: CASTPRDRGMDTQYF. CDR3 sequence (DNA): TGTGCCAGTACCCCCCGGGACAGGGGCATGGATACGCAGTATTTT. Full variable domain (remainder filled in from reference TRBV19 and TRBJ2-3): DGGITQSPKYLFRKEGQNVTLSCEQNLNHDAMYWYRQDPGQGLRLIYYSQIVNDFQKGDIAEGYSVSREKKESFPLTVTSAQKNPTAFYLCASTPRDRGMDTQYFGPGTRLTVL.

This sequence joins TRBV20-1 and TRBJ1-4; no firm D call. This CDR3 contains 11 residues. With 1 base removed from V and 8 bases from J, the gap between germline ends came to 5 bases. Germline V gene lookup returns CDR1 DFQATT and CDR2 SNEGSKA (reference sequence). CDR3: CSARGGEKLFF. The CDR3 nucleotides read TGCAGTGCTAGAGGCGGCGAAAAACTGTTTTTT.

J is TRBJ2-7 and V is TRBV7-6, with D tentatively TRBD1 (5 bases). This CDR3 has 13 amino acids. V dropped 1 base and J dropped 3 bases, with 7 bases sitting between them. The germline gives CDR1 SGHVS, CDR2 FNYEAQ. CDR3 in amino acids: CASSLGQYYEQYF. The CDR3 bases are TGTGCCAGCAGCTTAGGACAGTACTACGAGCAGTACTTC. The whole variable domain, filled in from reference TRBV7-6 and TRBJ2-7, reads GAGVSQSPRYKVTKRGQDVALRCDPISGHVSLYWYRQALGQGPEFLTYFNYEAQQDKSGLPNDRFSAERPEGSISTLTIQRTEQRDSAMYRCASSLGQYYEQYFGPGTRLTVT.

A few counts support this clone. The CDR3 DNA is TGCGCCAGCAGCCCATCAGGGTTTCGAGAGACCCAGTACTTC. Amino acids: CASSPSGFRETQYF. The chain uses TRBV5-1 and TRBJ2-5, with a possible D match to TRBD1 (5 bases). Trimming left V 4 bases short and J 4 bases short, with 14 bases between. In germline, CDR1 is SGHRS, CDR2 YFSETQ. The CDR3 extends over 14 amino acids.

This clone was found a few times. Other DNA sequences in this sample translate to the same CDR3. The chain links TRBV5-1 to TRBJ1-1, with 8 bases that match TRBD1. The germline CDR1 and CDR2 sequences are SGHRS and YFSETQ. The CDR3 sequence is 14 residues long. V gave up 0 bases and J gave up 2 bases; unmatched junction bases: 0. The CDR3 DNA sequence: TGCGCCAGCAGCTTGGCAGGGGGCAACACTGAAGCTTTCTTT. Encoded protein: CASSLAGGNTEAFF.

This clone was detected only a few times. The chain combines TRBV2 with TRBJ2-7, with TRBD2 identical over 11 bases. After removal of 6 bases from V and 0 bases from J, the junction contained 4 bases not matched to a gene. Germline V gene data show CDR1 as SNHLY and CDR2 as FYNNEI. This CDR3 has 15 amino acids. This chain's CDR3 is CASSRLAGISYEQYF. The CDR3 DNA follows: TGTGCCAGCAGCCGACTAGCGGGAATCTCCTACGAGCAGTACTTC. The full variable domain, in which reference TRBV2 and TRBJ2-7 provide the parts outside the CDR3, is EPEVTQTPSHQVTQMGQEVILRCVPISNHLYFYWYRQILGQKVEFLVSFYNNEISEKSEIFDDQFSVERPDGSNFTLKIRSTKLEDSAMYFCASSRLAGISYEQYFGPGTRLTVT.

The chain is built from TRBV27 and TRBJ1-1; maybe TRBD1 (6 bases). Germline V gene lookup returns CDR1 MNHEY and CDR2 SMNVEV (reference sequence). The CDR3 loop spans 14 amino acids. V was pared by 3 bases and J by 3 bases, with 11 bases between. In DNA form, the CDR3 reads TGTGCCAGCAGTTTCCAGGGGTGGGACACTGAAGCTTTCTTT. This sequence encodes CASSFQGWDTEAFF.

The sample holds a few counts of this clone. In nucleotides, the CDR3 is TGTGCCAGCAGCTTAGTGGTCGGGATTACCAATGAGCAGTTCTTC. The encoded protein is CASSLVVGITNEQFF. The chain recombines TRBV11-2 with TRBJ2-1; perhaps TRBD2 as D (5 bases). This CDR3 has 15 amino acids. The germline V gene encodes CDR1 SGHAT and CDR2 FQNNGV. Trimming pared 1 base from V and 6 bases from J, leaving 13 bases between.

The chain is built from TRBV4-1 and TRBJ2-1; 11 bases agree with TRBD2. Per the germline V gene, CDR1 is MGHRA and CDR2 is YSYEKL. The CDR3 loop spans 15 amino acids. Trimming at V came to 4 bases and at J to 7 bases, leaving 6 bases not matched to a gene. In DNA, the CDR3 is TGCGCCAGCAGCCCCCAGGCTAGCGGGGGGAATGAGCAGTTCTTC. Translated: CASSPQASGGNEQFF.

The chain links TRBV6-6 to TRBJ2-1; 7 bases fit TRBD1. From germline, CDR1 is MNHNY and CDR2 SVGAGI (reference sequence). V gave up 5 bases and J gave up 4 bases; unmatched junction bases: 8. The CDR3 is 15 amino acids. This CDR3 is CASSRTGVRYNEQFF. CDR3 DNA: TGTGCCAGCAGTCGCACAGGGGTTCGGTACAATGAGCAGTTCTTC.

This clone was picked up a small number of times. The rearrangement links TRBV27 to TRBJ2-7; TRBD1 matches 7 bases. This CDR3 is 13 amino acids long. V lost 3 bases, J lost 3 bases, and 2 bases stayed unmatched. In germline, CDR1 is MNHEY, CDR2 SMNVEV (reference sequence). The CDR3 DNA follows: TGTGCCAGCAGTTTCGACAGGGACTACGAGCAGTACTTC. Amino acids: CASSFDRDYEQYF.

The CDR3 reads CASSLPGGANTGELFF. The CDR3 DNA is TGTGCCAGCAGCCTCCCTGGCGGGGCGAACACCGGGGAGCTGTTTTTT. The chain uses TRBV7-9 and TRBJ2-2; D may be TRBD2 (6 bases). CDR3 length: 16 residues. From germline, CDR1 is SEHNR and CDR2 FQNEAQ (reference sequence). V shed 5 bases and J shed 0 bases, with 13 bases lying between them.

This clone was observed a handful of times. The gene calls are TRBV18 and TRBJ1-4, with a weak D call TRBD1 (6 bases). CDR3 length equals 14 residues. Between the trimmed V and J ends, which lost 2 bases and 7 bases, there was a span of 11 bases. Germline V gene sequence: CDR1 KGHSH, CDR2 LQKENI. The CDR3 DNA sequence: TGTGCCAGCTCACCAGGGGGGGCGCCTGAAAAACTGTTTTTT. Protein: CASSPGGAPEKLFF.

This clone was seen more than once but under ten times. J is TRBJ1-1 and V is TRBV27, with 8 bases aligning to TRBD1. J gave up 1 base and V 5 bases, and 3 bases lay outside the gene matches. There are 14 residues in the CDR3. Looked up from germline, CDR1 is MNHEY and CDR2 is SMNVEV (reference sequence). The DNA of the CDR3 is TGTGCCAGCAGTCGACAGGGGAAGAACACTGAAGCTTTCTTT. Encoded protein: CASSRQGKNTEAFF.

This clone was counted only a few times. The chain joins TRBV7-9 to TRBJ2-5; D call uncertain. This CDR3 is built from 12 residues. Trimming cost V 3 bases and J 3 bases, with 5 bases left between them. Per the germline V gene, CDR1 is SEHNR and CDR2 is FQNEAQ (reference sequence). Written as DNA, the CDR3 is TGTGCCAGCAGCTTGTCCGAAGAGACCCAGTACTTC. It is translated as CASSLSEETQYF.

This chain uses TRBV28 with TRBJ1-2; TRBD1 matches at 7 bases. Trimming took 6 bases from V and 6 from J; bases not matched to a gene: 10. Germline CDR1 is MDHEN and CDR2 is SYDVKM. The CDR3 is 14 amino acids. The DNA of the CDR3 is TGTGCCAGCAGCCCTACGGGGCAGGGGGATGGCTACACCTTC. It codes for CASSPTGQGDGYTF.

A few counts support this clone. The CDR3 loop reads CASSSGLAGMLYEQYF. DNA for the CDR3: TGTGCCAGCAGCTCGGGACTAGCGGGAATGTTATACGAGCAGTACTTC. The chain combines TRBV7-2 with TRBJ2-7, with TRBD2 matching 13 bases. V gave up 4 bases and J gave up 4 bases; unmatched junction bases: 7. The CDR3 sequence is 16 residues long. The germline gives CDR1 SGHTA, CDR2 FQGNSA.

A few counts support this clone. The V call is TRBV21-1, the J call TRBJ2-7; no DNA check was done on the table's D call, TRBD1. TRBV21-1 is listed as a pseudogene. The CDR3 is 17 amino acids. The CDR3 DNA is TGTGCCAGCAGCAAAAGGGGGAGACAGAGGAGCTCCTACGAGCAGTACTTC. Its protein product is CASSKRGRQRSSYEQYF.